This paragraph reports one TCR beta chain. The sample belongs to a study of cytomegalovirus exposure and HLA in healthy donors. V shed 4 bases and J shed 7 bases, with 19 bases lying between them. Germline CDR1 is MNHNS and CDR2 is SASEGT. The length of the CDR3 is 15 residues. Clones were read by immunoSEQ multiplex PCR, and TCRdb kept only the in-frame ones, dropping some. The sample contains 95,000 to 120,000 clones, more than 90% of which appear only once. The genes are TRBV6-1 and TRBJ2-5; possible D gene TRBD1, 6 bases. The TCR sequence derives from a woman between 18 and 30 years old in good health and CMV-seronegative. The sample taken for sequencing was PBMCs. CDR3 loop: CASSVRTDGPGTQYF. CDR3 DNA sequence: TGTGCCAGCAGTGTCAGGACAGATGGCCCAGGGACCCAGTACTTC.